Below are 21 T cell receptor beta chains sequenced from a single sample in a study of T cells in Graves' hyperthyroidism and ophthalmopathy. The TCR beta CDR3 regions underwent amplification using RNA transcripts as the source. The HTBI set primed first-round TCR CDR3 RT-PCR. From the multiplex PCR reads, TCRdb called clonotypes with MiXCR, one entry per CDR3 protein. The sample lists about 530,000 distinct CDR3 sequences; about a sixth were seen once. Material: blood. The source of these receptors is a young woman with Graves' ophthalmopathy.

The table lists this clonotype with many counts. The rearrangement joins TRBV29-1 to TRBJ2-3, with D unclear. Germline V gene sequence: CDR1 SQVTM, CDR2 ANQGSEA. The CDR3 is made up of 15 amino acids. V lost 1 base to trimming and J lost 2 bases, with 13 bases between them. CDR3 in amino acids: CSVEVVGRSTDTQYF. The CDR3 DNA follows: TGCAGCGTTGAAGTGGTTGGACGATCCACAGATACGCAGTATTTT.

The V and J genes are TRBV7-3 and TRBJ2-1; 10 positions agree with TRBD2. The CDR3 spans 18 residues. CDR1 and CDR2 (germline): SGHTA, FQGTGA. With V trimmed by 5 bases and J by 9 bases, 19 bases remained unmatched. The CDR3 loop reads CASSREGGLAGERAEQFF. The CDR3, as DNA: TGTGCCAGCAGCCGGGAAGGGGGGCTAGCGGGAGAGAGGGCTGAGCAGTTCTTC.

This clonotype was seen a single time. A single base separates this from a much larger clone, so it may be a read error. The V gene is TRBV3-1, the J gene TRBJ1-2, with D possibly being TRBD1 (5 bases). This CDR3 region has 16 residues. Germline assignment: CDR1 LGHDT and CDR2 YNNKEL (reference sequence). CDR3: CAGSPGGQGGNYGYTF. In DNA, the CDR3 is TGTGCCGGCAGCCCGGGAGGGCAGGGAGGGAACTATGGCTACACCTTC.

This clonotype came up many times. The chain is built from TRBV6-1 and TRBJ1-2; D ambiguous. V was trimmed by 5 bases and J by 3 bases, leaving 16 bases between them. Per germline, CDR1 MNHNS and CDR2 SASEGT. The CDR3 consists of 15 residues. CDR3 bases: TGTGCCAGCAGTAACCATTGGGAGGGCGACTATGGCTACACCTTC. It specifies CASSNHWEGDYGYTF.

This clonotype appeared a few times. The chain combines TRBV28 with TRBJ1-2, with D uncertain. V lost 3 bases and J lost 4, with 9 bases in between. Germline CDR1 reads MDHEN; CDR2 reads SYDVKM. The CDR3 covers 13 residues. CDR3 sequence (DNA): TGTGCCAGCAGTTTTCAACAGCTCTATGGCTACACCTTC. This codes for CASSFQQLYGYTF.

This clonotype was recorded at least ten times. The rearrangement joins TRBV12-3 or TRBV12-4 to TRBJ2-1; D may be TRBD2 (6 bases). V dropped 4 bases and J dropped 0 bases, with 16 bases sitting between them. The CDR3 loop spans 17 amino acids. CDR3 residues: CASSSRTRGSSYNEQFF. The DNA of the CDR3 is TGTGCCAGCAGTTCCAGAACTCGGGGGAGCTCCTACAATGAGCAGTTCTTC.

The table lists this clonotype with many counts. The CDR3: CSVEDRAGGNYGYTF. CDR3 sequence (DNA): TGCAGCGTTGAAGATAGGGCAGGGGGCAACTATGGCTACACCTTC. V gene TRBV29-1 combines with J gene TRBJ1-2; 8 nucleotides line up with TRBD1. The CDR3 runs 15 residues. J was trimmed by 2 bases and V by 0 bases; bases with no gene match: 5. Germline V gene sequence: CDR1 SQVTM, CDR2 ANQGSEA.

This clonotype has more than one count but fewer than ten. This rearrangement joins TRBV4-1 to TRBJ2-7, with a possible D match to TRBD2 (5 bases). The V end lost 1 base, the J end lost 1 base, and 17 bases lay between the germline ends. The germline gives CDR1 MGHRA, CDR2 YSYEKL. There are 17 residues in the CDR3. The CDR3 here is CASSQAAGARVSYEQYF. The CDR3 DNA reads TGCGCCAGCAGCCAAGCCGCGGGCGCAAGAGTGTCCTACGAGCAGTACTTC.

The chain couples TRBV12-3 or TRBV12-4 to TRBJ2-3, with TRBD1 as a possible D gene (5 bases). Between the trimmed V and J ends, which lost 6 bases and 6 bases, there was a span of 16 bases. The CDR3 is made up of 14 amino acids. The CDR3 here is CASSLRWGADTQYF. CDR3 sequence (DNA): TGTGCCAGCAGCCTCCGGTGGGGCGCGGATACGCAGTATTTT.

The CDR3 sequence: CASSDLRGAQYF. The CDR3 DNA follows: TGTGCCAGCAGTGACTTAAGGGGGGCCCAGTACTTC. The genes are TRBV2 and TRBJ2-5; D could derive from TRBD1 or TRBD2 (6 bases each). The CDR3 runs 12 residues. V was clipped by 3 bases and J by 9 bases, with 11 bases between them. The germline V gene has CDR1 SNHLY and CDR2 FYNNEI. The full variable domain, its missing parts supplied by reference TRBV2 and TRBJ2-5, is EPEVTQTPSHQVTQMGQEVILRCVPISNHLYFYWYRQILGQKVEFLVSFYNNEISEKSEIFDDQFSVERPDGSNFTLKIRSTKLEDSAMYFCASSDLRGAQYFGPGTRLLVL.

About this clonotype: Germline is not matched at one junction end, which may reflect a read error. J is TRBJ2-7 and V is TRBV12-3 or TRBV12-4; D unclear. The CDR3 runs to 13 residues. CDR3 DNA sequence: TGTGCCAGCAGTTTCACGTCCTCCTACGAGCGGTACTTC. Translated: CASSFTSSYERYF.

This clonotype has at least ten counts. The V gene is TRBV7-8, the J gene TRBJ2-5; TRBD2 is a possible D gene (5 bases). Looked up from germline, CDR1 is SGHVS and CDR2 is FQNEAQ. Trimming took 2 bases from V and 5 from J, leaving 12 bases between them. The CDR3 length is 14 residues. Written as DNA, the CDR3 is TGTGCCAGCAGCTTACTAGCTGGGTGGGAGACCCAGTACTTC. Its translation is CASSLLAGWETQYF.

This clonotype has a count of ten or more. The genes are TRBV6-2 or TRBV6-3 and TRBJ1-5; no firm D call. Germline CDR1 MNHEY, CDR2 SVGEGT. The CDR3 is 13 residues long. Trimming cost V 0 bases and J 7 bases, with 7 bases left between them. The CDR3 here is CASSYSARQPQHF. CDR3 bases: TGTGCCAGCAGTTACTCGGCAAGACAGCCCCAGCATTTT.

J is TRBJ1-6 and V is TRBV27; a possible D gene is TRBD1 (6 bases). V lost 0 bases and J lost 0, with 15 bases in between. The CDR3 is made up of 19 amino acids. Looked up from germline, CDR1 is MNHEY and CDR2 is SMNVEV (reference sequence). The DNA for the CDR3 is TGTGCCAGCAGTTTATCGGGCTCAGGGACAAGCTCCTATAATTCACCCCTCCACTTT. Translated: CASSLSGSGTSSYNSPLHF.

Notes on this clonotype: A much bigger clone sits one base away, suggesting this may be a read error. V usage is TRBV3-1 and J usage is TRBJ2-5; tentatively, D is TRBD1 (6 bases). The germline gives CDR1 LGHDT, CDR2 YNNKEL (reference sequence). The CDR3 extends over 15 amino acids. For the CDR3, the DNA is TGTGCCGGCAGACCCTTCGACAGGCGCCAAGAGACCCAGTACTTC. Its protein product is CAGRPFDRRQETQYF.

In regard to this clonotype: One end of the junction does not line up with germline, which may come from a read error. The chain recombines TRBV30 with TRBJ1-4; D call uncertain. Germline CDR1 GTSNPN, CDR2 SVGIG (reference sequence). This CDR3 comprises 14 residues. This CDR3 reads CAWSGPLPNEELFF. CDR3 in DNA: TGTGCCTGGAGCGGGCCCCTTCCCAATGAAGAACTGTTTTTT.

Many counts were recorded for this clonotype. The chain couples TRBV6-5 to TRBJ2-1, with D perhaps matching TRBD2 (8 bases). V shed 2 bases and J shed 7 bases, with 18 bases lying between them. The CDR3 runs to 16 residues. Germline V gene sequence: CDR1 MNHEY, CDR2 SVGAGI. CDR3 region: CASSYPEGAGGNEQFF. CDR3 nucleotide sequence: TGTGCCAGCAGTTACCCCGAGGGGGCGGGAGGAAATGAGCAGTTCTTC.

This clonotype was seen many times. The V gene is TRBV6-1, the J gene TRBJ2-1; D not certain. The CDR3 consists of 16 residues. Germline V gene data show CDR1 as MNHNS and CDR2 as SASEGT. Trimming left V 1 base short and J 8 bases short, with 18 bases between. CDR3 DNA sequence: TGTGCCAGCAGTGAAGGAGATAGCCAAAACGGCTATGAGCAGTTCTTC. Translated, it gives CASSEGDSQNGYEQFF.

The rearrangement joins TRBV7-9 to TRBJ2-7; perhaps TRBD1 as D (6 bases). Germline CDR1 and CDR2: SEHNR and FQNEAQ (reference sequence). The CDR3 length is 14 residues. Between the trimmed V and J ends, which lost 4 bases and 2 bases, there was a span of 12 bases. The DNA of the CDR3 is TGTGCCAGCAGCTCATCAGGGGTCCCCTACGAGCAGTACTTC. Translating gives CASSSSGVPYEQYF.

This clonotype appeared a few times. The CDR3: CASSLLRGPNTEAFF. As DNA, the CDR3 is TGCGCCAGCAGTCTCCTCAGGGGCCCGAACACTGAAGCTTTCTTT. The chain carries TRBV10-1 and TRBJ1-1, with D tentatively TRBD1 (6 bases). The CDR3 runs 15 residues. CDR1 WNHNN and CDR2 SYGVQD come from the germline V gene (reference sequence). The ends were cut back, 5 bases at V and 1 base at J, with 14 bases in the middle.

The chain carries TRBV9 and TRBJ1-3; possible D gene TRBD1, 5 bases. This CDR3 region has 18 residues. The germline V gene has CDR1 SGDLS and CDR2 YYNGEE. V gave up 3 bases and J gave up 2 bases, with 21 bases separating them. The CDR3 sequence is CASSASNGAGLTGNTIYF. CDR3 DNA sequence: TGTGCCAGCAGCGCGTCTAACGGGGCAGGGTTGACTGGAAACACCATATATTTT.